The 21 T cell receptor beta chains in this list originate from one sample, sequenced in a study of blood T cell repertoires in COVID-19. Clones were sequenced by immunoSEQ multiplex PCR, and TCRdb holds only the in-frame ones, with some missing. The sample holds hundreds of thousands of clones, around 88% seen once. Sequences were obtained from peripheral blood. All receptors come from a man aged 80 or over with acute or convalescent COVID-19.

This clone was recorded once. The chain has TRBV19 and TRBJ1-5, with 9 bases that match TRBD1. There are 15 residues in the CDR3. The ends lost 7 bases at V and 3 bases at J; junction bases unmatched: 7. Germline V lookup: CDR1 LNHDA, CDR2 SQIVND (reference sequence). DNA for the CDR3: TGTGCCAGTAAGGGGGACAGGGCATACAATCAGCCCCAGCATTTT. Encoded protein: CASKGDRAYNQPQHF.

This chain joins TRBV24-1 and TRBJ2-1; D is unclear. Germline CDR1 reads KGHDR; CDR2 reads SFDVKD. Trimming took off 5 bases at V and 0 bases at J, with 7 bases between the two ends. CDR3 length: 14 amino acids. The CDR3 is CATSGQYSYNEQFF. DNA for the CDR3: TGTGCCACCAGTGGCCAGTACTCCTACAATGAGCAGTTCTTC.

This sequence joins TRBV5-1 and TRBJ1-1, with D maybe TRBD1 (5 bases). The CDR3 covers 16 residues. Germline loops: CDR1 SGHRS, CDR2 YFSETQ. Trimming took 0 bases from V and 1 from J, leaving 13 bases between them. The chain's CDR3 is CASSLVAGRGNTEAFF. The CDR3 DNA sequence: TGCGCCAGCAGCTTGGTAGCGGGACGGGGGAACACTGAAGCTTTCTTT.

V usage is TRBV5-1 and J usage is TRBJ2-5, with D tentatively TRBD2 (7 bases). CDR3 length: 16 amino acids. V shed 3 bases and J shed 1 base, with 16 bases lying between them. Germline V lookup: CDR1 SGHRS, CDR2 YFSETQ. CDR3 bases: TGCGCCAGCAGCTCTTTAGGGGGGGGAACCCAAGAGACCCAGTACTTC. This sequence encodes CASSSLGGGTQETQYF.

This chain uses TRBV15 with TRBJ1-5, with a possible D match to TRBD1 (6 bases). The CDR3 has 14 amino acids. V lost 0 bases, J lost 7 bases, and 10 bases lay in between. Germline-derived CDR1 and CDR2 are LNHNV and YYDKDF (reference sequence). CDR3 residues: CATSRDKGGQPQHF. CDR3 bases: TGTGCCACCAGCAGAGATAAGGGGGGGCAGCCCCAGCATTTT.

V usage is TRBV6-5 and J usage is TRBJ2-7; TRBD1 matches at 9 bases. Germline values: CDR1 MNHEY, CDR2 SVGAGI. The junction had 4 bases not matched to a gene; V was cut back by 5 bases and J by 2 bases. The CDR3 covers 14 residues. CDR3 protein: CASSQDRGPYEQYF. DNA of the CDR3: TGTGCCAGCAGTCAGGACAGGGGTCCCTACGAGCAGTACTTC.

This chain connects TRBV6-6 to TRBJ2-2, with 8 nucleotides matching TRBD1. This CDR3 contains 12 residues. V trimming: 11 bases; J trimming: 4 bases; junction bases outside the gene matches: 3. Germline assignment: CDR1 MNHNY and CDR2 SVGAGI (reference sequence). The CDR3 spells CAGTGGTGELFF. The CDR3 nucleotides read TGTGCCGGTACAGGGGGCACCGGGGAGCTGTTTTTT.

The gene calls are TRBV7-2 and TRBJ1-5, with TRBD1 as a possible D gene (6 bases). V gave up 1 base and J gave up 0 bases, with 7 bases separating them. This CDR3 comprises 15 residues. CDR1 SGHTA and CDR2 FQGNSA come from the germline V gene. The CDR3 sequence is CASSLETGSNQPQHF. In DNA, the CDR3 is TGTGCCAGCAGCTTAGAGACAGGTAGCAATCAGCCCCAGCATTTT.

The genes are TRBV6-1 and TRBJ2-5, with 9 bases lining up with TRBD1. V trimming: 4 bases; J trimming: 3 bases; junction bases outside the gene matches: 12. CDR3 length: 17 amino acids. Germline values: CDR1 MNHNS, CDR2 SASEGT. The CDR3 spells CASSAIPGQGTEETQYF. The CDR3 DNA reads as TGTGCCAGCAGTGCTATTCCGGGACAGGGAACGGAAGAGACCCAGTACTTC.

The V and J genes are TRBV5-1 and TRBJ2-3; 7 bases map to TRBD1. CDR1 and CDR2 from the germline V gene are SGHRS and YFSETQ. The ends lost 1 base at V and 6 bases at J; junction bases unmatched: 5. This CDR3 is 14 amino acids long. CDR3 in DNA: TGCGCCAGCAGCTTGTTGACAGGGACCGATACGCAGTATTTT. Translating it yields CASSLLTGTDTQYF.

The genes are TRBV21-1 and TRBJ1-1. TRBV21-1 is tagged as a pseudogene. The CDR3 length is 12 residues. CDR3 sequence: CASSIYLGRAFF. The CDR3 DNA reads TGTGCCAGCAGCATCTACTTGGGGAGGGCTTTCTTT.

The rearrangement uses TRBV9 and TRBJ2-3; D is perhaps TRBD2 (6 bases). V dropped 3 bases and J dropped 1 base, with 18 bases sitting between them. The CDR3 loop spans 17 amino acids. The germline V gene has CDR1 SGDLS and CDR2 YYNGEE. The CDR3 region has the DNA TGTGCCAGCAGCGCTCTCAGCTGGCGGGGAGGCACAGATACGCAGTATTTT. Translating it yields CASSALSWRGGTDTQYF.

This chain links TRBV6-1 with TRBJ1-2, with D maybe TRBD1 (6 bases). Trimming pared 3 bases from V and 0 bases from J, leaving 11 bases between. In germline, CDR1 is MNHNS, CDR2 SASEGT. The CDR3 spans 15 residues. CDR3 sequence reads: CASSDPTGSNYGYTF. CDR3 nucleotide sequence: TGTGCCAGCAGTGATCCGACAGGATCTAACTATGGCTACACCTTC.

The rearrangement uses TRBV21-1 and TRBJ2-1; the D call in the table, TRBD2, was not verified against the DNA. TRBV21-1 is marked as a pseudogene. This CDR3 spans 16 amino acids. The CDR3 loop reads CASSDISGGVYNEQFF. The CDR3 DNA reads TGTGCCAGCAGCGATATATCGGGGGGGGTCTACAATGAGCAGTTCTTC.

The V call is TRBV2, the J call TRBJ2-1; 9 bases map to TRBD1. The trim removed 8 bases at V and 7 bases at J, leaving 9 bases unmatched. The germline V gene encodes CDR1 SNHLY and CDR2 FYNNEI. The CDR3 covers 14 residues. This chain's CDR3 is CASSTDRGANEQFF. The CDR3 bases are TGTGCCAGCTCCACGGACAGGGGAGCTAATGAGCAGTTCTTC.

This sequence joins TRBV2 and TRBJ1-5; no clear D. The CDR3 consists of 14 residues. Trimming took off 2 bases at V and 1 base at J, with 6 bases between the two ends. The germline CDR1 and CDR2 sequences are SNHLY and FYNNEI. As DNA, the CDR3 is TGTGCCAGCAGTGAAATTCAGAGCAATCAGCCCCAGCATTTT. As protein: CASSEIQSNQPQHF.

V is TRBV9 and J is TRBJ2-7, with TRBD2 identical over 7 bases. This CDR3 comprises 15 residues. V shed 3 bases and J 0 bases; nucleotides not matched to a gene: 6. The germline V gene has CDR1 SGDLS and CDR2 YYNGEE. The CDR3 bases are TGTGCCAGCAGCGCCCGAGCGGGGACCTCCTACGAGCAGTACTTC. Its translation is CASSARAGTSYEQYF.

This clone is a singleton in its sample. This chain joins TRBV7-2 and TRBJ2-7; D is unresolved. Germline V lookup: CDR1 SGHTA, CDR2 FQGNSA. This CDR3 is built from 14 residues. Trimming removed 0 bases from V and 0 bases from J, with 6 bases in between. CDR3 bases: TGTGCCAGCAGCTTAGCGGTTAGCTCCTACGAGCAGTACTTC. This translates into CASSLAVSSYEQYF.

CDR3 nucleotide sequence: TGTGCCAGCAGCTCGAGCCCGGGACACGGCTACACCTTC. As protein: CASSSSPGHGYTF. V is TRBV7-2 and J is TRBJ1-2; D perhaps matches TRBD1 (6 bases). CDR1 and CDR2 from the germline V gene are SGHTA and FQGNSA. The CDR3 is 13 residues long. V gave up 4 bases and J gave up 8 bases, with 14 bases separating them.

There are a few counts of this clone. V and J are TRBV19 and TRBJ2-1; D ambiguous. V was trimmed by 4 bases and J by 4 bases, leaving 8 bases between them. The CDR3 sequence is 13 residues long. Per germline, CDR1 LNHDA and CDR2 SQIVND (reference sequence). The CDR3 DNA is TGTGCCAGTAGTAGCCTGGAGTACAATGAGCAGTTCTTC. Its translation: CASSSLEYNEQFF.

The CDR3 nucleotides read TGTGCCAGCAGCCCGGGGACAGGGGGCCGGAATGAGCAGTTCTTC. It codes for CASSPGTGGRNEQFF. The gene calls are TRBV3-1 (or the pseudogene TRBV3-2) and TRBJ2-1; 12 positions agree with TRBD1. CDR1 is LGHDT and CDR2 is YNNKEL in the germline V gene (reference sequence). The CDR3 runs to 15 residues. Trimming removed 4 bases from V and 7 bases from J; junction bases left unmatched: 5.